This T cell receptor beta chain emerged from a study of vaccination and CD4 T cells after COVID-19. Background on the study: Convalescent persons amounted to six males plus four females, two of whom were Hispanic.

Treatment indicated: approximately nine-day PBMC culture with coronavirus spike peptide pools or control peptides (ViraFEST assay). Ahead of the COVID-19 pandemic (2011-2018), the CD4+ T cells of the unexposed donor were collected. After expanding antigen-specific T cells with peptide pools, ViraFEST sequenced their TCRs. Per germline, CDR1 SGDLS and CDR2 YYNGEE. The CDR3 totals 15 residues. The V end lost 4 bases, the J end lost 4 bases, and 18 bases lay between the germline ends. Worth noting for this clonotype: What it recognizes is unknown.

Sequencing of cultured CD4+ T cell DNA used the Oncomine TCR Beta short-read assay. Cultured CD4+ T cells yielded the extracted genomic DNA. MiXCR, run by TCRdb on the PCR reads, gives a single entry per CDR3 protein. The sample records some 11,000 distinct CDR3 sequences, 28% being singletons. The sequence was obtained from a human donor in good health. The rearrangement uses TRBV9 and TRBJ2-7, with a tentative D call TRBD2 (6 bases). The sample taken for sequencing was CD4+ T cells from blood, cultured in vitro. CDR3 in amino acids: CASSPHPRDSYEQYF. In DNA form, the CDR3 reads TGTGCCAGCAGCCCCCACCCGCGGGACTCTTACGAGCAGTACTTC.